Given below is one TCR beta chain in context. The data originate from a study of blood T cell repertoires in COVID-19. Whole-study context: The analysed material was cDNA or gDNA that came from T cells, B-cell-depleted T cells, or PBMCs.

How the authors handled the data: Nucleated cell number was recorded as an estimate derived from reference gene primer amplification. Sequencing was performed with immunoSEQ multiplex PCR; in TCRdb, only in-frame clones are kept and a portion is missing. V and J calls and clone size follow that table, whereas D and trimming were derived from the DNA. The table shows about 97,000 clones, with 91% occurring only once. This CDR3 comprises 13 residues. Trimming removed 4 bases from V and 2 bases from J, with 6 bases in between. Germline CDR1 reads SGHTA; CDR2 reads FQGTGA. Sequenced input: peripheral blood. This TCR was sampled from a man between 50 and 59 years old with acute or convalescent COVID-19. The gene calls are TRBV7-3 and TRBJ1-3; no reliable D call. CDR3 loop: CASSSVPGNTIYF. CDR3 nucleotides: TGTGCCAGCAGCTCAGTCCCTGGAAACACCATATATTTT.